This TCR beta chain was identified during a study of cytomegalovirus exposure and HLA in healthy donors. The donors (healthy individuals) were bone marrow donors. Although they were nominally healthy when sampled, donors likely had unrecorded immune exposures. Study-level findings and limits: Across HLA loci, a later analysis found differing TCR association rates, with DRB1 most and HLA-C fewest. Listed as cytomegalovirus-associated were 150 or so TCR beta chains.

This clone occurred a few times. The antigen is undetermined. In the PCR, 60 Vbeta and 13 Jbeta primers were used. Profiling relied on immunoSEQ multiplex PCR, and the TCRdb table lists in-frame clones only, not all of them. The repertoire holds more than 90,000 clones, with about 74% as singletons. This CDR3 contains 15 residues. Germline V lookup: CDR1 MNHNY, CDR2 SVGAGI (reference sequence). The V segment lost 6 bases and the J segment 5 bases; nucleotides outside the gene matches: 10. The sample taken for sequencing was PBMCs. V and J are TRBV6-6 and TRBJ1-1; TRBD1 matches at 9 bases. The source of this sequence is a female donor in good health and CMV-seronegative. The CDR3 DNA reads TGTGCCAGCAGGCCGGGACAGGGAAGAAGAACTGAAGCTTTCTTT. Translating gives CASRPGQGRRTEAFF.